This T cell receptor beta chain was recovered during a study of cytomegalovirus exposure and HLA in healthy donors. The PCR used 60 Vbeta and 13 Jbeta primers. How the authors handled the data: A later analysis tallied 80 million to 100 million unique TCR beta chains, 9 million to 12 million of them shared. Data came from immunoSEQ multiplex PCR; TCRdb stores just in-frame clones and leaves some out. Clone size and the V and J calls come from that table; the DNA yielded D and trimming. The data hold about 97,000 clones, with around 83% observed a single time. Study-wide points: The authors enumerated over 150 TCR beta chains as linked to cytomegalovirus. Further analysis, carried out later, found HLA-associated TCR beta chains more clonally expanded than equally common other chains. The authors later linked a missense DCLRE1C variant to TCR beta V- and J-gene trimming.

Concerning this clone: The antigen is undetermined.

This clonotype originated in a man in his thirties or forties in good health and CMV-seronegative. What was sequenced was PBMCs.

The DNA for the CDR3 is TGTGCCAGCAGCCCGGGACAGGACACCTCCTACGAGCAGTACTTC. Its translation: CASSPGQDTSYEQYF. The chain links TRBV7-6 to TRBJ2-7; TRBD1 aligns across 8 bases. With V trimmed by 5 bases and J by 0 bases, 6 bases remained unmatched. Germline V CDR1 and CDR2: SGHVS, FNYEAQ. The CDR3 consists of 15 residues.